This T cell receptor beta chain was identified during a study of early T cells in non-severe SARS-CoV-2 infection. Germline trimming cut 4 bases from V and 8 bases from J; bases unmatched to any gene: 6. Per germline, CDR1 MDHEN and CDR2 SYDVKM. The CDR3 runs 15 residues. This clonotype has just a few counts. TCRdb ran MiXCR on the 5' RACE reads and lists one entry per CDR3 protein. Of approximately 60,000 distinct CDR3 sequences listed, around 12% are singletons. Sequencing was done on a sample of whole blood. The source of this sequence is an adult who was a healthcare worker with PCR-confirmed SARS-CoV-2 infection or an uninfected control (not recorded which). The gene calls are TRBV28 and TRBJ2-1; 12 bases map to TRBD2. CDR3 loop: CASSSLAGGPDEQFF. The CDR3 coding sequence is TGTGCCAGCAGTTCCCTAGCGGGAGGGCCAGATGAGCAGTTCTTC.